This paragraph reports one TCR beta chain. The data were obtained in a study of blood T cell repertoires in COVID-19. Study summary: Samples taken during acute and convalescent COVID-19 were collected in the United States, Italy and Spain. Nucleic acid was either cDNA or gDNA, and it came from T cells, B-cell-depleted T cells, or PBMCs.

How the authors handled the data: Reference gene primer amplification in the assay estimated nucleated cell counts. The repertoire was sequenced with immunoSEQ multiplex PCR; TCRdb's copy has only in-frame clones and lacks some. That table is the source of V, J and clone size, and D and trimming were worked out from the DNA. The sample lists about 99,000 clones, approximately 80% occurring once. Unmatched junction bases numbered 4, after V lost 0 bases and J lost 2 bases. CDR1 is SGHTA and CDR2 is FQGTGA in the germline V gene. This CDR3 region has 17 residues. Sequencing was performed on peripheral blood. The sequence was obtained from a human donor in a cohort sampled during active COVID-19. J is TRBJ2-1 and V is TRBV7-3, with 10 nucleotides matching TRBD2. CDR3 loop: CASSLTPSGGPYNEQFF. The CDR3 nucleotides read TGTGCCAGCAGCTTAACACCTAGCGGGGGACCCTACAATGAGCAGTTCTTC.